This is a list of T cell receptor beta chains from one sample in a study of T cells in tuberculosis. Method: immunoSEQ multiplex PCR; TCRdb's copy keeps in-frame clones and lacks some. Among about 43,000 clones listed, 94% were seen once. The source material was PBMCs. Receptors were obtained from a donor between 10 and 29 years old with latent tuberculosis or without tuberculosis infection. Some clones in this sample may be carry-over from other donors' samples. CDR3s include the opening cysteine and the closing phenylalanine or tryptophan. D genes are given only for firm matches. Size values are once, few and many counts, or a class for expanded clones, and some rows have none.

d_call | clone_size | j_call | v_call | cdr3_nt | cdr3_aa
TRBD1 | - | TRBJ2-7 | TRBV27 | TGTGCCAGCAGTTCGACAGGGCCCCACGAGCAGTACTTC | CASSSTGPHEQYF
- | - | TRBJ2-7 | TRBV7-9 | TGTGCCAGCAGCTTAGCAGTGAGCTCCTACGAGCAGTACTTC | CASSLAVSSYEQYF
TRBD2 | - | TRBJ2-2 | TRBV15 | TGTGCCACCAGCAGAGATCTCACTAGCGGGAGTTCCGGGGAGCTGTTTTTT | CATSRDLTSGSSGELFF
- | - | TRBJ2-5 | TRBV28 | TGTGCCAGCAGTTACGACAGTGAAGAGACCCAGTACTTC | CASSYDSEETQYF
- | - | TRBJ1-5 | TRBV5-6 | TGTGCCAGCAGCTTTTCGGATCAGCCCCAGCATTTT | CASSFSDQPQHF
TRBD1 | - | TRBJ1-1 | TRBV5-1 | TGCGCCAGCAGCTTGGCCCCAGGGGGCTTAACTGAAGCTTTCTTT | CASSLAPGGLTEAFF
- | - | TRBJ1-5 | TRBV7-2 | TGTGCCAGCAGCTTGGCGGCGGGTCAGCCCCAGCATTTT | CASSLAAGQPQHF
- | - | TRBJ2-3 | TRBV20-1 | TGCAGTGCGAGGAAGCGGGATACGCAGTATTTT | CSARKRDTQYF
TRBD2 | - | TRBJ2-1 | TRBV30 | TGTGCCTGGAGACTAGCGGGAACCTACTACAATGAGCAGTTCTTC | CAWRLAGTYYNEQFF
TRBD2 | - | TRBJ2-1 | TRBV9 | TGTGCCAGCAGCGGGGGTCATAATTCGGGGACTAGAAACAATGAGCAGTTCTTC | CASSGGHNSGTRNNEQFF
- | - | TRBJ1-2 | TRBV7-9 | TGTGCCAGCAGCTTTTGGGGAGGCGGCTACACCTTC | CASSFWGGGYTF
- | - | TRBJ2-1 | TRBV27 | TGTGCCAGCACCCTTAGCGGATACTCCTACAATGAGCAGTTCTTC | CASTLSGYSYNEQFF
- | - | TRBJ2-3 | TRBV11-2 | TGTGCCAGCAGCTTAAGACTGATTTCCCTGCGCACAGATACGCAGTATTTT | CASSLRLISLRTDTQYF
TRBD1 | - | TRBJ1-1 | TRBV4-1 | TGCGCCAGCACCGTTTTGGGACAGCCCAAGGGGGAAGCTTTCTTT | CASTVLGQPKGEAFF
TRBD1 | few | TRBJ1-2 | TRBV5-1 | TGCGCCAGCAGCTCCCCGACTGGACAGGGGGCAGGGTATGGCTACACCTTC | CASSSPTGQGAGYGYTF
TRBD2 | - | TRBJ2-5 | TRBV9 | TGTGCCAGCAGCACGCGGGGGACCCTTGGGGAGACCCAGTACTTC | CASSTRGTLGETQYF
- | - | TRBJ1-4 | TRBV7-2 | TGTGCCAGCAGCTTGTCCGGAGGTCGGGCTAATGAAAAACTGTTTTTT | CASSLSGGRANEKLFF
- | - | TRBJ2-3 | TRBV19 | TGTGCCAGTAGTATTACCGGGGTAGCGGCAAGCACAGATACGCAGTATTTT | CASSITGVAASTDTQYF
TRBD1 | - | TRBJ2-1 | TRBV19 | TGTGCCAGTACCCCCGACAGGGGCTCCTACAATGAGCAGTTCTTC | CASTPDRGSYNEQFF
TRBD1 | - | TRBJ2-5 | TRBV5-4 | TGTGCCAGCAGCTTTACAGGGGGCGGGGAGACCCAGTACTTC | CASSFTGGGETQYF
- | - | TRBJ1-5 | TRBV27 | TGTGCCAGCAGTTTACCGGGACTCCTGGGGGATCAGCCCCAGCATTTT | CASSLPGLLGDQPQHF
TRBD2 | once | TRBJ2-1 | TRBV28 | TGTGCCAGCAGTTTAGAGCGGGGTCCGCCAGGTTATTTCTTC | CASSLERGPPGYFF
- | - | TRBJ1-1 | TRBV4-3 | TGCGCCAGCAGCCAAGATGAAGCGAACACTGAAGCTTTCTTT | CASSQDEANTEAFF
TRBD1 | - | TRBJ1-4 | TRBV19 | TGTGCCAGTATTCCGGACAGGGGAGGTGAAAAACTGTTTTTT | CASIPDRGGEKLFF
- | - | TRBJ2-1 | TRBV29-1 | TGCAGCGTCTTGGCCTCGAACAATGAGCAGTTCTTC | CSVLASNNEQFF
TRBD1 | - | TRBJ1-1 | TRBV7-9 | TGTGCCAGCAGCTCTCTACAGGGGGTGAACACTGAAGCTTTCTTT | CASSSLQGVNTEAFF
TRBD1 | - | TRBJ2-5 | TRBV7-2 | TGTGCCAGCAGCTTAGCCTACAGGGGGGAAGAGACCCAGTACTTC | CASSLAYRGEETQYF
- | - | TRBJ2-7 | TRBV18 | TGTGCCAGCTCACTTGAACAGGGCCACTCCTACGAGCAGTACTTC | CASSLEQGHSYEQYF
- | - | TRBJ2-7 | TRBV29-1 | TGCAGCGTTTGCAGGGTTGAGACAATGTGCGAGCAGTACTTC | CSVCRVETMCEQYF
- | - | TRBJ1-2 | TRBV5-6 | TGTGCCAGCAGCTTGTGGGAGGGAAGGACGAATGGCTACACCTTC | CASSLWEGRTNGYTF
- | - | TRBJ2-1 | TRBV9 | TGTGCCAGCAGCGTAGTCGGCAGCGGTAATGAGCAGTTCTTC | CASSVVGSGNEQFF
- | - | TRBJ2-1 | TRBV7-2 | TGTGCCAGCAGCTCTAATGAGCAGTTCTTC | CASSSNEQFF
TRBD1 | - | TRBJ2-3 | TRBV2 | TGTGCCATCCCAATCCGGGACAGTGGGGAAGATACGCAGTATTTT | CAIPIRDSGEDTQYF
- | - | TRBJ2-3 | TRBV27 | TGTGCCAGCAGTCACCCCCAGGGGCTAGGCGCAGATACGCAGTATTTT | CASSHPQGLGADTQYF
TRBD1 | - | TRBJ2-7 | TRBV7-2 | TGTGCCAGCAGCCGCAGGGACAGCTCCTACGAGCAGTACTTC | CASSRRDSSYEQYF
- | - | TRBJ1-3 | TRBV28 | TGTGCCAGCAGCTTACAAGGAGCTGGAAACACCATATATTTT | CASSLQGAGNTIYF
- | - | TRBJ2-7 | TRBV30 | TGTGCCTGGACCCTGGGGCCCCCTTCCTCAAACTACGAGCAGTACTTC | CAWTLGPPSSNYEQYF
TRBD2 | - | TRBJ2-7 | TRBV4-1 | TGCGCCAGCAGCCAGGTTGGGGGGGGCGAGCAGTACTTC | CASSQVGGGEQYF
- | - | TRBJ2-7 | TRBV4-1 | TGCGCCAGCAGCCACAGGGGAACCTACGAGCAGTACTTC | CASSHRGTYEQYF